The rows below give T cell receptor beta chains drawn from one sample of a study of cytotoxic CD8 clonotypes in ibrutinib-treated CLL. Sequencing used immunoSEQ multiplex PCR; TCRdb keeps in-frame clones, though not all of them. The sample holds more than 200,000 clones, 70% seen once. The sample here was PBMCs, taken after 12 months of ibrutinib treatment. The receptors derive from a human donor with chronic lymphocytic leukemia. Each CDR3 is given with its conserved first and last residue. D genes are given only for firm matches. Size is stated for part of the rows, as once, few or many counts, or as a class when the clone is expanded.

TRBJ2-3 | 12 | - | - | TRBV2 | CASSAGPDTQYF | TGTGCCAGCAGCGCAGGGCCAGATACGCAGTATTTT
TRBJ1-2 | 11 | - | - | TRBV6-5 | CASLDFKGYTF | TGTGCCAGCCTAGATTTTAAGGGCTACACCTTC
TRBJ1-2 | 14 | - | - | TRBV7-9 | CASSLVLSQGGYTF | TGTGCCAGCAGCTTAGTTCTGTCGCAGGGCGGCTACACCTTC
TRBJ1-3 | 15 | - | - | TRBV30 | CAWSVHRDSGNTIYF | TGTGCCTGGAGTGTACACAGGGACTCTGGAAACACCATATATTTT
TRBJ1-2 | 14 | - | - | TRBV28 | CASLRTASNYGYTF | TGTGCCAGCCTCCGGACGGCCTCTAACTATGGCTACACCTTC
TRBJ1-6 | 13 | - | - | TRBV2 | CASIGTTYSPLHF | TGTGCCAGCATAGGCACAACGTATTCACCCCTCCACTTT
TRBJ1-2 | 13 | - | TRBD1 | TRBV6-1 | CASIKTGDYGYTF | TGTGCCAGCATTAAGACAGGGGACTATGGCTACACCTTC
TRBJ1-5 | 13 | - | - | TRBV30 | CAWSVKGRQPQHF | TGTGCCTGGAGTGTAAAGGGGAGGCAGCCCCAGCATTTT
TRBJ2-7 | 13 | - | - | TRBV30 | CAWSVTSSLEQYF | TGTGCCTGGAGTGTAACTAGCTCCCTCGAGCAGTACTTC
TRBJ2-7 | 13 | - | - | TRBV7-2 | CASSLAPRYEQYF | TGTGCCAGCAGCTTAGCCCCCAGGTACGAGCAGTACTTC
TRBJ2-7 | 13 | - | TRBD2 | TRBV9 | CASSATSGYEQYF | TGTGCCAGCAGCGCAACTAGCGGATACGAGCAGTACTTC
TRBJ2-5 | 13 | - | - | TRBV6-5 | CASSRPNQETQYF | TGTGCCAGCAGTCGGCCCAACCAAGAGACCCAGTACTTC
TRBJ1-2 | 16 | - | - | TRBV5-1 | CASSLPGGTVNYGYTF | TGCGCCAGCAGCCTCCCGGGGGGTACAGTTAACTATGGCTACACCTTC
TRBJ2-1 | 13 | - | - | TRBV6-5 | CASSSTGPDKQFF | TGTGCCAGCAGTTCGACTGGGCCAGATAAGCAGTTCTTC
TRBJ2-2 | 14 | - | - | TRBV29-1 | CSVAPGHLTGELFF | TGCAGCGTAGCCCCGGGACACCTCACCGGGGAGCTGTTTTTT
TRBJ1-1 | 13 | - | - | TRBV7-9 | CASSPGRNTEAFF | TGTGCCAGCAGCCCTGGACGGAACACTGAAGCTTTCTTT
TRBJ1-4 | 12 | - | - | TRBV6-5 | CASSYLGEKLFF | TGTGCCAGCAGTTACCTCGGGGAAAAACTGTTTTTT
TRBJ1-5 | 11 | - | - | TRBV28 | CASRSNQPQHF | TGTGCCAGTAGAAGCAATCAGCCCCAGCATTTT
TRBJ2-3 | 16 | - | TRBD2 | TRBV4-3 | CASSQGTSGTTDTQYF | TGCGCCAGCAGCCAAGGGACTAGCGGGACGACAGATACGCAGTATTTT
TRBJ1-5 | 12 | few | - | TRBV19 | CASMEVNQPQHF | TGTGCCAGTATGGAGGTCAATCAGCCCCAGCATTTT
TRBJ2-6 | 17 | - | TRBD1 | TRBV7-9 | CASSWGQGASGANVLTF | TGTGCCAGCAGTTGGGGACAGGGGGCCTCTGGGGCCAACGTCCTGACTTTC
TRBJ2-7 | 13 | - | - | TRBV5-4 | CASNFQGTYEQYF | TGTGCCAGTAACTTTCAGGGGACCTACGAGCAGTACTTC
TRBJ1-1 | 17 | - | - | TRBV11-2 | CASSLGLRARGNTEAFF | TGTGCCAGCAGCTTAGGCCTGAGGGCGCGGGGGAACACTGAAGCTTTCTTT
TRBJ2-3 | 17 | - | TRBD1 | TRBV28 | CASSLPPGTASTDTQYF | TGTGCCAGCAGTTTACCCCCCGGGACAGCTAGCACAGATACGCAGTATTTT
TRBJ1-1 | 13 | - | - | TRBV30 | CAWSVGSADEAFF | TGTGCCTGGAGTGTAGGTTCGGCAGATGAAGCTTTCTTT
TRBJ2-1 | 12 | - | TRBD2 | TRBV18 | CASSPGGNEQFF | TGTGCCAGCTCACCGGGGGGGAATGAGCAGTTCTTC
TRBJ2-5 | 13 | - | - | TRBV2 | CASSEEIAETQYF | TGTGCCAGCAGTGAAGAGATAGCGGAGACCCAGTACTTC
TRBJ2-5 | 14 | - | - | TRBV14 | CASSARRGQGTQYF | TGTGCCAGCAGCGCCCGGCGGGGGCAAGGGACCCAGTACTTC
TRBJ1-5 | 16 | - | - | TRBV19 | CASSPSRISGNQPQHF | TGTGCCAGTAGCCCATCCAGGATTAGTGGCAATCAGCCCCAGCATTTT
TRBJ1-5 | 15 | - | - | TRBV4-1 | CASSDTYTGYQPQHF | TGCGCCAGCAGCGACACATATACAGGGTATCAGCCCCAGCATTTT
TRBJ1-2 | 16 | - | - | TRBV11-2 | CASSLDAGGANYGYTF | TGTGCCAGCAGCTTAGATGCGGGGGGCGCAAACTATGGCTACACCTTC
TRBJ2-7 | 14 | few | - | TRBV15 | CATSRDKADYEQYF | TGTGCCACCAGCAGAGATAAAGCAGACTACGAGCAGTACTTC
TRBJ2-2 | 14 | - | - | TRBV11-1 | CASSLQANTGELFF | TGTGCCAGCAGCTTACAGGCGAACACCGGGGAGCTGTTTTTT
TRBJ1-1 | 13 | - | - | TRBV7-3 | CASSATGQTEAFF | TGTGCCAGCAGCGCGACAGGACAAACTGAAGCTTTCTTT
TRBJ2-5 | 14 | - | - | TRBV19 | CASSRGSSLETQYF | TGTGCCAGTAGTAGAGGGAGTTCCCTTGAGACCCAGTACTTC
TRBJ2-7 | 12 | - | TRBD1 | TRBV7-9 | CANQQGNNEQYF | TGTGCCAACCAACAGGGGAACAACGAGCAGTACTTC
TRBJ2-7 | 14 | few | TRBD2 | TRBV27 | CASRGTRLSYEQYF | TGTGCCTCCCGGGGGACTAGACTCTCCTACGAGCAGTACTTC
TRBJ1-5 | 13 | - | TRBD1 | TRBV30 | CAWNPGGNQPQHF | TGTGCCTGGAATCCAGGGGGAAATCAGCCCCAGCATTTT
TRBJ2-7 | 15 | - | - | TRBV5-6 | CASSLAPPAAYEQYF | TGTGCCAGCAGCTTGGCGCCCCCGGCGGCCTACGAGCAGTACTTC
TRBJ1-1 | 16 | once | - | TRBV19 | CASSNDGTARGTEAFF | TGTGCCAGTAGTAATGACGGAACAGCGAGAGGCACTGAAGCTTTCTTT
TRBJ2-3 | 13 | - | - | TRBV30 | CAWRGRVEDTQYF | TGTGCCTGGAGAGGACGAGTGGAAGATACGCAGTATTTT
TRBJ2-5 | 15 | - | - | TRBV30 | CAWSVGPGAAETQYF | TGTGCCTGGAGTGTTGGACCTGGGGCGGCAGAGACCCAGTACTTC
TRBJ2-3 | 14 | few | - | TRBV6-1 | CASSERGFTDTQYF | TGTGCCAGCAGTGAACGGGGTTTCACAGATACGCAGTATTTT
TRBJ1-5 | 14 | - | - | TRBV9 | CASSSGNRGEPQHF | TGTGCCAGCAGCTCCGGGAACCGAGGGGAACCCCAGCATTTT
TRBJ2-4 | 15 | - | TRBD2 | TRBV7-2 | CASSRIGTSGGIQYF | TGTGCCAGCAGCAGAATCGGGACTAGCGGTGGCATTCAGTACTTC
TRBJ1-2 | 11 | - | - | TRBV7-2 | CASSSLYGYTF | TGTGCCAGCAGCTCACTCTATGGCTACACCTTC
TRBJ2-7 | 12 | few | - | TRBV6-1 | CASSPQQGEQYF | TGTGCCAGCAGTCCGCAACAGGGCGAGCAGTACTTC
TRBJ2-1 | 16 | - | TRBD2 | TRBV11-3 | CASSSRTSRRNNEQFF | TGTGCCAGCAGCTCCCGGACTAGCCGACGAAACAATGAGCAGTTCTTC
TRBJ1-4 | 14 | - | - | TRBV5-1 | CASSLGSAHEKLFF | TGCGCCAGCAGCTTGGGGTCGGCGCATGAAAAACTGTTTTTT